These 19 T cell receptor beta chains originate from one sample sequenced in a study of Graves' ophthalmopathy and Graves' hyperthyroidism. Scientists amplified the TCR beta CDR3 regions from RNA transcripts. HTBI primers were employed in first-round RT-PCR, then a second-round multiplex PCR followed. TCRdb reprocessed the multiplex PCR reads with MiXCR, giving one entry per CDR3 protein. The table lists 600,000 to 950,000 distinct CDR3 sequences, roughly two fifths of them singletons, with 40% to 45% in the top ten. What was sequenced was peripheral blood. These receptors came from an adult man with Graves' ophthalmopathy.

Regarding this clonotype: A read error may produce the germline difference seen at one junction end. The chain has TRBV10-1 and TRBJ2-5; 11 bases fit TRBD2. Germline CDR1 is WNHNN and CDR2 is SYGVQD (reference sequence). CDR3 length equals 15 residues. The chain's CDR3 is CASSVRLAGQETQYF. In DNA form, the CDR3 reads TGTGCCAGCAGTGTTCGACTAGCGGGGCAAGAGACCCAGTACTTC.

The rearrangement joins TRBV24-1 to TRBJ2-3; D is uncertain. This CDR3 region has 12 residues. V lost 6 bases to trimming and J lost 14 bases, with 17 bases between them. Germline CDR1 reads KGHDR; CDR2 reads SFDVKD. CDR3 bases: TGTGCCACCAGTCCTAACAGCCACCTTTGGTATTTT. This sequence encodes CATSPNSHLWYF.

The chain carries TRBV11-2 and TRBJ1-2, with 9 bases fitting TRBD1. The V gene's germline CDR1 is SGHAT and CDR2 FQNNGV. With 5 bases clipped from V and 8 bases from J, the junction kept 12 bases outside the gene matches. This CDR3 has 15 amino acids. The CDR3 is CASSDRDRASRGYTF. The CDR3 coding sequence is TGTGCCAGCAGCGACCGGGACAGGGCTTCTCGGGGCTACACCTTC.

The table lists this clonotype with a few counts. J is TRBJ2-5 and V is TRBV25-1, with 7 bases aligning to TRBD1. The CDR3 runs to 14 residues. Germline CDR1 MGHDK, CDR2 SYGVNS. V shed 5 bases and J 5 bases; nucleotides not matched to a gene: 8. CDR3 in DNA: TGTGCCAGCAGTTTATTACCGACAGGGGAGACCCAGTACTTC. Translation: CASSLLPTGETQYF.

Details on this clonotype: A read error may account for a junction end that differs from germline. The chain's CDR3 is CASRETGVSGNTIHF. The CDR3 bases are TGTGCCAGTCGAGAGACAGGGGTATCTGGAAACACCATACATTTT. V usage is TRBV19 and J usage is TRBJ1-3; 8 nucleotides align to TRBD1. Per germline, CDR1 LNHDA and CDR2 SQIVND (reference sequence). The CDR3 is made up of 15 amino acids. Filled out from reference TRBV19 and TRBJ1-3, the complete variable domain reads DGGITQSPKYLFRKEGQNVTLSCEQNLNHDAMYWYRQDPGQGLRLIYYSQIVNDFQKGDIAEGYSVSREKKESFPLTVTSAQKNPTAFYLCASRETGVSGNTIHFGEGSWLTVV.

This clonotype was seen many times. This chain connects TRBV7-9 to TRBJ2-2; D may be TRBD1 (5 bases). Germline assignment: CDR1 SEHNR and CDR2 FQNEAQ (reference sequence). V lost 1 base to trimming and J lost 8 bases, with 14 bases between them. The CDR3 loop spans 15 amino acids. The CDR3 DNA sequence: TGTGCCAGCAGCTTAGGATACCAGGGTGAAGGGGAGCTGTTTTTT. Its protein product is CASSLGYQGEGELFF.

V usage is TRBV19 and J usage is TRBJ2-2; D gene uncertain. V was shortened by 4 bases and J by 0 bases, with 15 bases between the two germline ends. CDR1 and CDR2 from the germline V gene are LNHDA and SQIVND (reference sequence). The CDR3 extends over 17 amino acids. The CDR3 DNA reads as TGTGCCAGTAGTAGGTCCCTGGCAGGAACGAACACCGGGGAGCTGTTTTTT. Encoded protein: CASSRSLAGTNTGELFF. Full variable domain (rest looked up from reference TRBV19 and TRBJ2-2): DGGITQSPKYLFRKEGQNVTLSCEQNLNHDAMYWYRQDPGQGLRLIYYSQIVNDFQKGDIAEGYSVSREKKESFPLTVTSAQKNPTAFYLCASSRSLAGTNTGELFFGEGSRLTVL.

CDR3: CASSFDLRLYGYTF. Written as DNA, the CDR3 is TGTGCCAGCAGTTTCGACCTTCGACTTTATGGCTACACCTTC. J is TRBJ1-2 and V is TRBV2; D is ambiguous. Germline CDR1 SNHLY, CDR2 FYNNEI. This CDR3 has 14 amino acids. Trimming removed 5 bases from V and 5 bases from J, with 15 bases in between.

This clonotype was found a few times. The V and J genes are TRBV9 and TRBJ2-7; tentatively, D is TRBD1 or TRBD2 (5 bases each). The germline V gene has CDR1 SGDLS and CDR2 YYNGEE. This CDR3 spans 15 amino acids. V dropped 0 bases and J dropped 2 bases, with 12 bases sitting between them. The chain's CDR3 is CASSVGGTGAYEQYF. The CDR3 coding sequence is TGTGCCAGCAGCGTAGGTGGGACGGGCGCCTACGAGCAGTACTTC. The variable domain in full, with the rest retrieved from reference TRBV9 and TRBJ2-7, is DSGVTQTPKHLITATGQRVTLRCSPRSGDLSVYWYQQSLDQGLQFLIQYYNGEERAKGNILERFSAQQFPDLHSELNLSSLELGDSALYFCASSVGGTGAYEQYFGPGTRLTVT.

This clonotype showed up many times. This chain's CDR3 is CASSPRTLRETQYF. The CDR3 coding sequence is TGTGCCAGCAGCCCTCGGACATTACGGGAGACCCAGTACTTC. The chain combines TRBV7-6 with TRBJ2-5; possible D gene TRBD1, 5 bases. This CDR3 comprises 14 residues. The V gene's germline CDR1 is SGHVS and CDR2 FNYEAQ. V lost 5 bases and J lost 5, with 15 bases in between.

Concerning this clonotype itself: At one of its ends the junction is not consistent with the germline gene, which may arise from a read error. The rearrangement links TRBV15 to TRBJ1-3; no firm D call. CDR3 length equals 11 residues. Germline CDR1 LNHNV, CDR2 YYDKDF (reference sequence). CDR3 in amino acids: CATTEGITIYF. The DNA of the CDR3 is TGTGCCACCACTGAGGGAATCACCATATATTTT.

The rearrangement uses TRBV7-2 and TRBJ2-5; 10 nucleotides line up with TRBD2. Germline loops: CDR1 SGHTA, CDR2 FQGNSA. This CDR3 is built from 18 residues. The V segment lost 3 bases and the J segment 2 bases; nucleotides outside the gene matches: 12. The DNA for the CDR3 is TGTGCCAGCAGCTTCGCTAGCGGGGGCCCGTCAGATCAAGAGACCCAGTACTTC. Translation: CASSFASGGPSDQETQYF.

This clonotype was seen at least ten times. The J gene is TRBJ2-7, the V gene TRBV7-6; 7 nucleotides agree with TRBD1. Unmatched junction bases numbered 5, after V lost 2 bases and J lost 1 base. The germline V gene has CDR1 SGHVS and CDR2 FNYEAQ. This CDR3 region has 15 residues. CDR3 in amino acids: CASSLSGQVSYEQYF. Here the CDR3 DNA reads TGTGCCAGCAGCTTAAGTGGACAGGTGTCCTACGAGCAGTACTTC.

This clonotype was detected only a few times. This CDR3 is CASSLSTGWYTGELFF. The DNA for the CDR3 is TGTGCCAGCAGCCTATCGACAGGGTGGTACACCGGGGAGCTGTTTTTT. V usage is TRBV7-8 and J usage is TRBJ2-2, with 7 bases aligning to TRBD1. The junction had 9 bases not matched to a gene; V was cut back by 5 bases and J by 3 bases. CDR1 SGHVS and CDR2 FQNEAQ come from the germline V gene. The CDR3 has 16 amino acids.

This clonotype was detected only a few times. The chain carries TRBV20-1 and TRBJ1-4; D gene ambiguous. The germline V and J ends were trimmed by 5 bases and 8 bases, with 9 bases remaining between them. The CDR3 is made up of 11 amino acids. Germline V lookup: CDR1 DFQATT, CDR2 SNEGSKA (reference sequence). CDR3 in amino acids: CSALNTEKLFF. The CDR3 nucleotides read TGCAGTGCTTTAAACACGGAAAAACTGTTTTTT.

The chain recombines TRBV25-1 with TRBJ2-2; 9 nucleotides agree with TRBD2. With V trimmed by 4 bases and J by 5 bases, 11 bases remained unmatched. CDR1 MGHDK and CDR2 SYGVNS come from the germline V gene. This CDR3 has 17 amino acids. In DNA form, the CDR3 reads TGTGCCAGCAGTGCTAGCCCTAGCGGGATGCGAACCGGGGAGCTGTTTTTT. Amino acid sequence: CASSASPSGMRTGELFF. The full variable domain, rest sourced from reference TRBV25-1 and TRBJ2-2, is EADIYQTPRYLVIGTGKKITLECSQTMGHDKMYWYQQDPGMELHLIHYSYGVNSTEKGDLSSESTVSRIRTEHFPLTLESARPSHTSQYLCASSASPSGMRTGELFFGEGSRLTVL.

The genes are TRBV20-1 and TRBJ2-7; 9 nucleotides match TRBD2. This CDR3 comprises 17 residues. V shed 0 bases, J shed 0 bases, and the junction held 9 bases outside the gene matches. CDR1 is DFQATT, CDR2 SNEGSKA, per germline (reference sequence). CDR3 bases: TGCAGTGCTAGAGATACCCAGCGGGAGGACCTCTCCTACGAGCAGTACTTC. Protein sequence: CSARDTQREDLSYEQYF.

This clonotype was picked up many times. The chain carries TRBV24-1 and TRBJ2-5; the D gene is possibly TRBD1 (5 bases). The V end was cut by 8 bases, the J end by 5 bases, with 17 bases between. The CDR3 sequence is 14 residues long. Germline V lookup: CDR1 KGHDR, CDR2 SFDVKD. CDR3 protein: CATKGGQGLETQYF. The CDR3 DNA follows: TGTGCCACCAAGGGCGGCCAGGGATTGGAGACCCAGTACTTC.

CDR3 nucleotides: TGTGCCACCAGCAGTGCGGCCCACCGGGGGACCCAGTACTTC. Its protein product is CATSSAAHRGTQYF. The chain is built from TRBV15 and TRBJ2-5; D perhaps matches TRBD2 (5 bases). The CDR3 sequence is 14 residues long. V lost 3 bases and J 7 bases, leaving 15 bases between the germline ends. Germline CDR1 is LNHNV and CDR2 is YYDKDF (reference sequence).